These 29 T cell receptor beta chains originate from one sample sequenced in a study of cytomegalovirus exposure and HLA in healthy donors. The primer mix had 60 Vbeta and 13 Jbeta primers. Profiled with immunoSEQ multiplex PCR; TCRdb holds only in-frame clones, not every one. The sample lists around 64,000 clones, around 74% occurring once. The sample taken for sequencing was PBMCs. These receptors all stem from a woman younger than 45 in good health and CMV-seropositive.

Only a few counts were recorded for this clone. The chain is built from TRBV6-1 and TRBJ1-3, with D unresolved. There are 14 residues in the CDR3. V gave up 6 bases and J gave up 0 bases, with 9 bases separating them. Germline values: CDR1 MNHNS, CDR2 SASEGT. CDR3 loop: CASRGRSSGNTIYF. CDR3 DNA sequence: TGTGCCAGCAGGGGTAGGAGCTCTGGAAACACCATATATTTT.

The chain uses TRBV6-1 and TRBJ1-2; possibly TRBD1 for D (6 bases). The CDR3 spans 14 residues. Germline CDR1 MNHNS, CDR2 SASEGT. With 5 bases removed from V and 4 bases from J, the gap between germline ends came to 14 bases. This chain's CDR3 is CASSFLDSSYGYTF. The CDR3 coding sequence is TGTGCCAGCAGTTTCTTGGACAGCTCCTATGGCTACACCTTC.

The chain combines TRBV29-1 with TRBJ2-2; perhaps TRBD2 as D (7 bases). The CDR3 totals 19 residues. Germline values: CDR1 SQVTM, CDR2 ANQGSEA. V lost 6 bases, J lost 5 bases, and 31 bases lay in between. DNA of the CDR3: TGCAGCGTCCTGGGGGGGACATGGCTTTTGCTAGCTGGTACCGGGGAGCTGTTTTTT. Protein sequence: CSVLGGTWLLLAGTGELFF.

In its sample, this clone was seen a few times. The chain carries TRBV4-1 and TRBJ2-5; D is perhaps TRBD1 (6 bases). Trimming shortened V by 1 base and J by 2 bases, and 14 bases separated the two germline ends. This CDR3 contains 16 residues. CDR1 and CDR2 from the germline V gene are MGHRA and YSYEKL. CDR3 DNA: TGCGCCAGCAGCCAAGGGTCGGGACATATGCAAGAGACCCAGTACTTC. It is translated as CASSQGSGHMQETQYF.

This clone appeared many times. V gene TRBV28 combines with J gene TRBJ1-1, with 11 bases matching TRBD1. Germline V gene lookup returns CDR1 MDHEN and CDR2 SYDVKM. V lost 5 bases to trimming and J lost 6 bases; unmatched junction nucleotides: 8. The CDR3 contains 15 residues. The CDR3 sequence: CASSITGTGGAEAFF. DNA for the CDR3: TGTGCCAGCAGTATAACCGGGACAGGGGGTGCTGAAGCTTTCTTT.

The rearrangement uses TRBV6-5 and TRBJ2-5, with 7 positions matching TRBD1. In germline, CDR1 is MNHEY, CDR2 SVGAGI. This CDR3 spans 16 amino acids. V dropped 4 bases and J dropped 1; count of bases not matched to a gene: 9. Here the CDR3 DNA reads TGTGCCAGCAGTTTTTCGGGACAGCACCTCCAAGAGACCCAGTACTTC. This gives the protein CASSFSGQHLQETQYF.

The V gene is TRBV7-2, the J gene TRBJ1-2; 7 bases align to TRBD1. This CDR3 has 14 amino acids. The V gene end was trimmed by 2 bases and the J gene end by 7 bases; junction bases not matched to a gene: 7. The germline V gene has CDR1 SGHTA and CDR2 FQGNSA. The CDR3 region is CASSLQIQGLGYTF. DNA for the CDR3: TGTGCCAGCAGCTTACAGATACAGGGGCTTGGCTACACCTTC.

The chain is built from TRBV30 and TRBJ2-3; TRBD2 matches at 10 bases. CDR1 is GTSNPN and CDR2 is SVGIG in the germline V gene (reference sequence). The CDR3 sequence is 17 residues long. With 1 base clipped from V and 0 bases from J, the junction kept 7 bases outside the gene matches. CDR3 sequence (DNA): TGTGCCTGGAGTGCAGCGAGGACTAGCGGAAGCACAGATACGCAGTATTTT. Protein product: CAWSAARTSGSTDTQYF.

This chain connects TRBV14 to TRBJ2-3; maybe TRBD2 (5 bases). Germline values: CDR1 SGHDN, CDR2 FVKESK. This CDR3 is built from 15 residues. With 2 bases removed from V and 5 bases from J, the gap between germline ends came to 14 bases. The CDR3 DNA follows: TGTGCCAGCAGCCAACAGAGGCAGGCGGGAGATACGCAGTATTTT. Amino acids: CASSQQRQAGDTQYF.

This rearrangement joins TRBV7-2 to TRBJ1-5; D possibly corresponds to TRBD1 (6 bases). From germline, CDR1 is SGHTA and CDR2 FQGNSA. This CDR3 is built from 15 residues. V was pared by 4 bases and J by 4 bases, with 14 bases between. In DNA form, the CDR3 reads TGTGCCAGCAGCTCCCAAACAGGGCCGAATCAGCCCCAGCATTTT. Residues: CASSSQTGPNQPQHF.

The V gene is TRBV6-4, the J gene TRBJ1-1; 7 bases are a match to TRBD1. CDR3 length: 15 residues. Unmatched junction bases numbered 5, after V lost 3 bases and J lost 1 base. Germline-derived CDR1 and CDR2 are MRHNA and SNTAGT. The CDR3 loop is CASSEEGQKNTEAFF. In DNA, the CDR3 is TGTGCCAGCAGTGAAGAGGGACAGAAGAACACTGAAGCTTTCTTT.

The chain couples TRBV28 to TRBJ1-1; D not certain. From germline, CDR1 is MDHEN and CDR2 SYDVKM. This CDR3 has 12 amino acids. V lost 6 bases to trimming and J lost 1 base, with 6 bases between them. CDR3 DNA: TGTGCCAGCAGGACGGGGAACACTGAAGCTTTCTTT. Amino acids: CASRTGNTEAFF.

This rearrangement joins TRBV7-2 to TRBJ1-2, with D unresolved. Deletions cut 1 base from V and 7 bases from J, with 7 bases between. This CDR3 spans 12 amino acids. Germline V lookup: CDR1 SGHTA, CDR2 FQGNSA. The CDR3: CASSLGRIGYTF. The CDR3 coding sequence is TGTGCCAGCAGCTTAGGGCGGATTGGCTACACCTTC.

The chain has TRBV30 and TRBJ2-1; D uncertain. Trimming removed 0 bases at V and 8 bases at J, with 8 bases between. This CDR3 comprises 12 residues. Germline CDR1 GTSNPN, CDR2 SVGIG (reference sequence). Here the CDR3 reads CAWSVSWHEQFF. CDR3 nucleotide sequence: TGTGCCTGGAGTGTATCCTGGCATGAGCAGTTCTTC. The variable domain in full, completed from reference TRBV30 and TRBJ2-1, reads SQTIHQWPATLVQPVGSPLSLECTVEGTSNPNLYWYRQAAGRGLQLLFYSVGIGQISSEVPQNLSASRPQDRQFILSSKKLLLSDSGFYLCAWSVSWHEQFFGPGTRLTVL.

The CDR3 nucleotides are TGCAGCGTTGGACAGGGTAGCGACAATGAGCAGTTCTTC. Translated, it gives CSVGQGSDNEQFF. The chain employs TRBV29-1 and TRBJ2-1; 7 positions match TRBD1. The CDR3 runs 13 residues. The V gene end was trimmed by 4 bases and the J gene end by 5 bases; junction bases not matched to a gene: 5. Germline-derived CDR1 and CDR2 are SQVTM and ANQGSEA.

In nucleotides, the CDR3 is TGTGCCAGCAGGGAGGGACGTGATATTGTTCGCGGAGGCTACACCTTC. Translated, it gives CASREGRDIVRGGYTF. V is TRBV28 and J is TRBJ1-2; D is possibly TRBD1 (5 bases). The CDR3 length is 16 residues. Per the germline V gene, CDR1 is MDHEN and CDR2 is SYDVKM. V lost 6 bases and J lost 8, with 25 bases in between.

The rearrangement uses TRBV7-9 and TRBJ2-5; D not certain. V dropped 0 bases and J dropped 5 bases, with 7 bases sitting between them. Germline V gene sequence: CDR1 SEHNR, CDR2 FQNEAQ (reference sequence). CDR3 length: 13 amino acids. CDR3 in amino acids: CASSLAGSETQYF. The CDR3 DNA follows: TGTGCCAGCAGCTTAGCAGGTAGCGAGACCCAGTACTTC.

The V call is TRBV19, the J call TRBJ2-1, with 9 bases that match TRBD1. Unmatched junction bases numbered 7, after V lost 4 bases and J lost 9 bases. CDR1 and CDR2 from the germline V gene are LNHDA and SQIVND (reference sequence). This CDR3 has 14 amino acids. CDR3 residues: CASSRTGVAFEQFF. The CDR3 DNA sequence: TGTGCCAGTAGTAGGACAGGGGTGGCTTTTGAGCAGTTCTTC.

This clone has a single count. V gene TRBV18 combines with J gene TRBJ1-1; no reliable D call. The CDR3 is made up of 14 amino acids. V was cut by 6 bases and J by 0 bases, with 11 bases left in between. The germline V gene encodes CDR1 KGHSH and CDR2 LQKENI. The CDR3, as DNA: TGTGCCAGCTCCCCAACTACGATGAACACTGAAGCTTTCTTT. This encodes CASSPTTMNTEAFF.

This clone has only one observation. V gene TRBV6-5 combines with J gene TRBJ1-1; D gene ambiguous. This CDR3 has 13 residues. The V end was cut by 6 bases, the J end by 8 bases, with 16 bases between. Germline V gene data show CDR1 as MNHEY and CDR2 as SVGAGI. CDR3: CASRTVARPEAFF. CDR3 nucleotide sequence: TGTGCCAGCAGGACTGTGGCTAGACCCGAAGCTTTCTTT.

The genes are TRBV7-9 and TRBJ2-7; D might be TRBD2 (6 bases). The CDR3 covers 14 residues. Germline loops: CDR1 SEHNR, CDR2 FQNEAQ (reference sequence). The V gene lost 4 bases and the J gene lost 1 base, with 11 bases spanning the gap. CDR3 sequence (DNA): TGTGCCAGCAGCTATTTCGGGACTTCCTACGAGCAGTACTTC. Translation gives CASSYFGTSYEQYF.

The chain recombines TRBV11-3 with TRBJ2-3, with 7 bases fitting TRBD1. Trimming at V came to 2 bases and at J to 2 bases, leaving 4 bases not matched to a gene. The CDR3 spans 15 residues. CDR1 is SGHNT and CDR2 is YENEEA in the germline V gene. The chain's CDR3 is CASSLRDSYTDTQYF. The CDR3 nucleotides are TGTGCCAGCAGCTTACGGGACAGTTACACAGATACGCAGTATTTT.

The V gene is TRBV29-1, the J gene TRBJ1-1; TRBD1 might be the D (6 bases). V was pared by 5 bases and J by 8 bases, with 12 bases between. This CDR3 is 11 amino acids long. Looked up from germline, CDR1 is SQVTM and CDR2 is ANQGSEA. CDR3 region: CSVLGAVEAFF. The CDR3 DNA reads as TGCAGCGTTTTGGGGGCAGTGGAAGCTTTCTTT.

The chain is built from TRBV29-1 and TRBJ2-3; TRBD2 might be the D (5 bases). Trimming stripped 1 base from V and 0 bases from J, with 14 bases between. The CDR3 is 16 amino acids. Germline V gives CDR1 SQVTM, CDR2 ANQGSEA. The CDR3 nucleotides are TGCAGCGTTGAAGGGGTTGAGGGCGATAGCACAGATACGCAGTATTTT. Encoded protein: CSVEGVEGDSTDTQYF.

V gene TRBV5-1 combines with J gene TRBJ2-7; 7 positions agree with TRBD1. Germline V gene sequence: CDR1 SGHRS, CDR2 YFSETQ. This CDR3 has 14 residues. J lost 3 bases, V lost 2 bases, and 5 bases had no gene match. The CDR3 here is CASSFDREIYEQYF. In DNA form, the CDR3 reads TGCGCCAGCAGCTTTGACAGGGAAATCTACGAGCAGTACTTC.

In its sample, this clone was seen once. The chain is built from TRBV28 and TRBJ2-7; 11 bases line up with TRBD2. Per the germline V gene, CDR1 is MDHEN and CDR2 is SYDVKM. V lost 4 bases to trimming and J lost 2 bases; unmatched junction nucleotides: 10. The CDR3 is 17 residues long. The CDR3: CASSWPSGRPGTYEQYF. In nucleotides, the CDR3 is TGTGCCAGCAGTTGGCCTAGCGGGAGGCCCGGGACCTACGAGCAGTACTTC. The full variable domain, in which reference TRBV28 and TRBJ2-7 provide the parts outside the CDR3, is DVKVTQSSRYLVKRTGEKVFLECVQDMDHENMFWYRQDPGLGLRLIYFSYDVKMKEKGDIPEGYSVSREKKERFSLILESASTNQTSMYLCASSWPSGRPGTYEQYFGPGTRLTVT.

This clone was observed a few times. The chain joins TRBV7-9 to TRBJ2-7, with unresolved D. The CDR3 totals 14 residues. With 0 bases removed from V and 1 base from J, the gap between germline ends came to 7 bases. The germline V gene encodes CDR1 SEHNR and CDR2 FQNEAQ (reference sequence). The CDR3 sequence is CASSLADSSYEQYF. The CDR3 DNA reads as TGTGCCAGCAGCTTAGCAGACTCGTCCTACGAGCAGTACTTC. Based on the CDR3 plus reference TRBV7-9 and TRBJ2-7, the full variable domain is DTGVSQNPRHKITKRGQNVTFRCDPISEHNRLYWYRQTLGQGPEFLTYFQNEAQLEKSRLLSDRFSAERPKGSFSTLEIQRTEQGDSAMYLCASSLADSSYEQYFGPGTRLTVT.

The chain is built from TRBV4-1 and TRBJ2-3, with 14 bases identical to TRBD2. The CDR3 runs 21 residues. Per germline, CDR1 MGHRA and CDR2 YSYEKL. V lost 2 bases to trimming and J lost 3 bases; unmatched junction nucleotides: 16. The CDR3 spells CASSQRSVGGTSGGRTDTQYF. CDR3 in DNA: TGCGCCAGCAGCCAACGTTCCGTGGGAGGGACTAGCGGGGGCCGGACAGATACGCAGTATTTT.

The V gene is TRBV4-2, the J gene TRBJ1-1; the D gene is possibly TRBD1 (5 bases). The CDR3 is 15 amino acids. Germline lookup yields CDR1 LGHNA and CDR2 YNFKEQ. The ends were cut back, 0 bases at V and 3 bases at J, with 11 bases in the middle. The CDR3 protein is CASSQDGREDTEAFF. Here the CDR3 DNA reads TGTGCCAGCAGCCAAGATGGCAGGGAGGACACTGAAGCTTTCTTT.